This T cell receptor (beta chain) came from a study of CD8+CD57+ T cells in acquired aplastic anemia. Study context: DNA from sorted CD4+ and CD8+ cells averaged around 3.5 ug. The study's findings and limits: In common between the patients and the controls were around 29 CD8+ CDR3 sequences. No significant difference in CD8+ Simpson's diversity was found between patients and controls.

On this clonotype itself: Its specificity is unknown.

The ends were cut back, 5 bases at V and 1 base at J, with 11 bases in the middle. CDR1 and CDR2 (germline): SGHVS, FQNEAQ. The CDR3 consists of 14 residues. Genomic DNA provided the template from which TCR beta VDJ and CDR3 profiles were obtained. MiXCR was run by TCRdb on the reads, yielding one entry per CDR3 protein. Here the sample spans roughly 420,000 distinct CDR3 sequences, 65% to 80% being singletons. V usage is TRBV7-8 and J usage is TRBJ1-1, with D hard to call. This sequence originates from a human donor in good health, serving as a control. Specimen: sorted CD4+, CD8+, or CD8+CD57+ T cells (not recorded which) from PBMCs. The CDR3: CASSIESENTEAFF. The DNA for the CDR3 is TGTGCCAGCAGCATAGAGAGCGAGAACACTGAAGCTTTCTTT.